These 21 T cell receptor beta chains were all obtained from the same sample, sequenced in a study of tumor-infiltrating lymphocytes in primary liver carcinoma. The blood RNA (from unsorted whole blood) was obtained, and germline DNA was also extracted. A primer in the constant region served to generate TCR beta cDNA from around 500 ng of total RNA. A slightly modified ARM-PCR protocol with three nested multiplex PCR rounds produced these TCR beta libraries. The first two PCR rounds used TRBV1-TRBV30 forward primers with a C-beta reverse primer, about 10 cycles each. TCRdb used MiXCR to reprocess the multiplex PCR reads, holding one entry per CDR3 protein. The sample carries fewer than 350,000 distinct CDR3 sequences, roughly 60% recorded once. Material: peripheral blood. All receptors come from a man aged 40-49 years with primary liver carcinoma and hepatitis B virus infection.

This clonotype was detected ten times or more. The chain uses TRBV6-1 and TRBJ2-1; TRBD2 aligns across 14 bases. The CDR3 spans 14 residues. Trimming at V came to 8 bases and at J to 8 bases, leaving 5 bases not matched to a gene. In germline, CDR1 is MNHNS, CDR2 SASEGT. This CDR3 reads CASLGLAGVYEQFF. Here the CDR3 DNA reads TGTGCCAGCTTGGGACTAGCGGGAGTCTATGAGCAGTTCTTC.

Points on this clonotype: A much larger clone lies a single base off, so this may be a read error. The CDR3 loop is CNVEGWDSYEQYF. The CDR3 coding sequence is TGCAACGTTGAAGGCTGGGACTCCTACGAGCAGTACTTC. J is TRBJ2-7 and V is TRBV29-1, with unresolved D. In germline, CDR1 is SQVTM, CDR2 ANQGSEA. CDR3 size: 13 residues.

Concerning this clonotype: A much bigger clone sits one base away, suggesting this may be a read error. The rearrangement links TRBV4-3 to TRBJ1-1; D not resolved. Germline loops: CDR1 LGHNA, CDR2 YSLEER. The V end lost 4 bases, the J end lost 6 bases, and 15 bases lay between the germline ends. The CDR3 is made up of 14 amino acids. The CDR3 DNA reads TGCGCCAGCAGCCTGACGGTGGTACCCTCTGAAGCTTTCTTT. Translation: CASSLTVVPSEAFF.

Points on this clonotype: The CDR3 end shows no conserved phenylalanine or tryptophan, and so a read error is likely. CDR3 sequence (DNA): TGTGCCAGCAGCCCTGGCCCCTCGATCAAAAACATTCAGTACTCC. Residues: CASSPGPSIKNIQYS. The chain has TRBV7-8 and TRBJ2-4; D is ambiguous. This CDR3 has 15 residues. Germline CDR1 and CDR2: SGHVS and FQNEAQ. V lost 5 bases and J lost 3, with 14 bases in between.

This chain connects TRBV7-8 to TRBJ2-1, with TRBD2 matching over 8 bases. Germline V lookup: CDR1 SGHVS, CDR2 FQNEAQ. The junction had 19 bases not matched to a gene; V was cut back by 5 bases and J by 13 bases. This CDR3 is 16 amino acids long. Written as DNA, the CDR3 is TGTGCCAGCAGCAACCGCGTGGCAGCGGGAGTTTTTGAACAGTTCTTC. Translated, it gives CASSNRVAAGVFEQFF.

A remark on this clonotype: A much bigger clone sits one base away, suggesting this may be a read error. The chain joins TRBV5-1 to TRBJ2-7; D gene ambiguous. Trimming took 2 bases from V and 0 from J, leaving 12 bases between them. This CDR3 is built from 15 residues. Germline V gene sequence: CDR1 SGHRS, CDR2 YFSETQ. Written as DNA, the CDR3 is TGCGCCAGCAGCTTTGAACGGGCCAGCTCCTACGAGCAGTACTTC. Encoded protein: CASSFERASSYEQYF.

To note about this clonotype: The conserved phenylalanine or tryptophan is not found at the CDR3 terminus, so this likely reflects a read error. The chain employs TRBV10-2 and TRBJ1-2, with D perhaps TRBD1 (5 bases). V was cut by 5 bases and J by 3 bases, with 13 bases left in between. CDR3 length equals 14 residues. Germline CDR1 reads WSHSY; CDR2 reads SAAADI. The CDR3 here is CASSIGDAYYGYTL. DNA for the CDR3: TGCGCCAGCAGTATCGGGGACGCCTACTATGGCTACACCTTA.

This clonotype occurred once. One junction end disagrees with the germline gene, perhaps due to a read error. The gene calls are TRBV11-2 and TRBJ2-7, with 15 positions matching TRBD2. Per the germline V gene, CDR1 is SGHAT and CDR2 is FQNNGV. This CDR3 has 19 amino acids. This chain's CDR3 is CANSRGLAGGIGSSYEQYF. The CDR3 DNA follows: TGTGCCAACAGCCGGGGACTAGCGGGAGGTATTGGGAGCTCCTACGAGCAGTACTTC.

As to this clonotype: A much larger clone lies a single base off, so this may be a read error. The J gene is TRBJ2-3, the V gene TRBV5-4; TRBD1 is a possible D gene (6 bases). CDR3 length: 13 residues. CDR1 is SGHNT, CDR2 YYREEE, per germline (reference sequence). CDR3 in amino acids: CASSPTGTDMQYF. The CDR3 DNA follows: TGTGCCAGCAGCCCGACAGGCACAGATATGCAGTATTTT. Together with reference TRBV5-4 and TRBJ2-3, the CDR3 gives the full variable domain: ETGVTQSPTHLIKTRGQQVTLRCSSQSGHNTVSWYQQALGQGPQFIFQYYREEENGRGNFPPRFSGLQFPNYSSELNVNALELDDSALYLCASSPTGTDMQYFGPGTRLTVL.

The chain recombines TRBV6-1 with TRBJ2-7; 7 bases align to TRBD2. The CDR3 covers 14 residues. Germline V CDR1 and CDR2: MNHNS, SASEGT. V dropped 8 bases and J dropped 2; count of bases not matched to a gene: 9. CDR3 coding DNA: TGTGCCAGCTATGGGCTAGCGGATCCCTACGAGCAGTACTTC. Its translation: CASYGLADPYEQYF.

The genes are TRBV11-2 and TRBJ2-2; D unclear. This CDR3 has 16 amino acids. Per the germline V gene, CDR1 is SGHAT and CDR2 is FQNNGV. Trimming removed 1 base at V and 0 bases at J, with 9 bases between. The DNA for the CDR3 is TGTGCCAGCAGCTTAGGTCCGGCTACGAACACCGGGGAGCTGTTTTTT. Amino acid sequence: CASSLGPATNTGELFF.

Comment on this clonotype: A read error is possible here, since a much larger clone lies one base away. The chain joins TRBV24-1 to TRBJ2-1; D ambiguous. The CDR3 consists of 12 residues. Germline lookup yields CDR1 KGHDR and CDR2 SFDVKD. This chain's CDR3 is CATSYLLNEQFF. DNA for the CDR3: TGTGCCACCAGTTATTTACTCAATGAGCAGTTCTTC.

The V call is TRBV6-6, the J call TRBJ1-2, with D possibly TRBD1 on 5 matching bases. The CDR3 extends over 12 amino acids. V gave up 7 bases and J gave up 12 bases, with 18 bases separating them. Germline CDR1 and CDR2: MNHNY and SVGAGI (reference sequence). CDR3 in amino acids: CASTAYRDGHTF. DNA of the CDR3: TGTGCCAGCACCGCTTATCGGGACGGCCACACCTTC.

As concerns this clonotype: The conserved closing phenylalanine or tryptophan is absent in this CDR3, likely reflecting a read error. The CDR3 DNA sequence: TGTGCCAGCAGCTTACTCCAGGACAGAATCTCACCCCTCCACCTT. Translating gives CASSLLQDRISPLHL. The chain uses TRBV11-1 and TRBJ1-6; weak D call: TRBD1 (6 bases). The CDR3 has 15 residues. V dropped 2 bases and J dropped 10 bases, with 15 bases sitting between them. Germline CDR1 and CDR2: SGHAT and FQDESV (reference sequence).

To note about this clonotype: One base away lies a much larger clone, so this may be a sequencing read error. The rearrangement joins TRBV6-5 to TRBJ2-3; TRBD1 matches 9 bases. The CDR3 has 14 residues. CDR1 and CDR2 from the germline V gene are MNHEY and SVGAGI. Trimming cost V 11 bases and J 1 base; bases outside gene matches: 7. CDR3 nucleotide sequence: TGTGCCTCCATGCGGACAGGGGGCACAGATACGCAGTATTTT. It encodes CASMRTGGTDTQYF.

This clonotype showed up many times. The rearrangement links TRBV4-3 to TRBJ2-7; D gene unclear. The CDR3 is 13 residues long. Per the germline V gene, CDR1 is LGHNA and CDR2 is YSLEER. V lost 2 bases and J 0 bases, leaving 5 bases between the germline ends. CDR3 in DNA: TGCGCCAGCAGCCAATACGCCTCCTACGAGCAGTACTTC. Its translation is CASSQYASYEQYF.

The chain couples TRBV6-1 to TRBJ2-5, with D unresolved. V lost 2 bases and J 5 bases, leaving 12 bases between the germline ends. The CDR3 contains 14 residues. Looked up from germline, CDR1 is MNHNS and CDR2 is SASEGT. The CDR3 sequence: CASSEPRSRETQYF. The DNA for the CDR3 is TGTGCCAGCAGTGAACCCCGGAGTCGGGAGACCCAGTACTTC.

This clonotype occurred once. Just one base apart from a much larger clone, this may be a read error. Here the CDR3 omits its conserved ending phenylalanine or tryptophan, so a read error is the likely source. The chain recombines TRBV12-3 or TRBV12-4 with TRBJ2-7, with D uncertain. The ends were cut back, 3 bases at V and 7 bases at J, with 13 bases in the middle. The CDR3 runs to 13 residues. In nucleotides, the CDR3 is TGTGCCAGCAGTTTTTCTAGGGAAGGAGAGCAGTACTTA. Translation: CASSFSREGEQYL.

The chain's CDR3 is CASSLASNTEAFF. For the CDR3, the DNA is TGCGCCAGCAGCTTGGCCAGCAACACTGAAGCTTTCTTT. The chain is built from TRBV5-1 and TRBJ1-1; D is unresolved. There are 13 residues in the CDR3. Germline CDR1 reads SGHRS; CDR2 reads YFSETQ. V lost 0 bases and J 2 bases, leaving 5 bases between the germline ends.

Note on this clonotype: Sequence at one end of the junction differs from germline and may be a read error. V and J are TRBV29-1 and TRBJ1-2, with 11 nucleotides matching TRBD1. Germline assignment: CDR1 SQVTM and CDR2 ANQGSEA. The CDR3 is made up of 12 amino acids. This CDR3 reads CSLDRGQDGYTF. The CDR3 nucleotides are TGTAGCTTGGACAGGGGGCAGGACGGCTACACCTTC.

Regarding this clonotype: A much bigger clone sits one base away, suggesting this may be a read error. This rearrangement joins TRBV29-1 to TRBJ2-3; possible D gene TRBD2, 5 bases. In germline, CDR1 is SQVTM, CDR2 ANQGSEA. Trimming removed 7 bases at V and 6 bases at J, with 17 bases between. The CDR3 consists of 13 residues. The CDR3 nucleotides are TGCAGCGCTGACGGGGTGAAGGCGGATACGCAGTATTTT. As protein: CSADGVKADTQYF.